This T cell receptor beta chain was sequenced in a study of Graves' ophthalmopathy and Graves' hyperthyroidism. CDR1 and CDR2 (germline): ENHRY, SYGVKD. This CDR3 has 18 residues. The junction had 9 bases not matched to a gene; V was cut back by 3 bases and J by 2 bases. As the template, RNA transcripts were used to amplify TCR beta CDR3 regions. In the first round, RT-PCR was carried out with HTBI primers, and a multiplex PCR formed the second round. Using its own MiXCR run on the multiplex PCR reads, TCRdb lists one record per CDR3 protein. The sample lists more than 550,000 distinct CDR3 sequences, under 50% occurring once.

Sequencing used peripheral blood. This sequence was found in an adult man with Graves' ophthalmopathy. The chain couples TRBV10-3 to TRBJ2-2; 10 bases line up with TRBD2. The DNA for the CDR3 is TGTGCCATCAGTGATATCACTAGCGGGATTGGTAACACCGGGGAGCTGTTTTTT. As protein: CAISDITSGIGNTGELFF.